Listed here is a single T cell receptor (beta chain). This sample was included in a study of blood T cell repertoires in COVID-19. Study in general: The analysed material was cDNA or gDNA that came from T cells, B-cell-depleted T cells, or PBMCs.

Study processing details: Amplification of reference gene primers provided the estimated nucleated cell counts. The table came from immunoSEQ multiplex PCR; TCRdb's copy has only in-frame clones and leaves some out. The DNA gave D and trimming, while V, J and clone size come from that table. This table has about 130,000 clones, about four fifths appearing once. CDR3 size: 15 residues. The chain has TRBV21-1 and TRBJ1-6. TRBV21-1 is deemed a pseudogene. The sequenced sample consisted of peripheral blood. The TCR comes from a woman aged 50 to 60 with acute or convalescent COVID-19. DNA of the CDR3: TGTGCCAGCTCCTCGCCCGGGGTCCGAAATTCACCCCTCCACTTT. Translated: CASSSPGVRNSPLHF.